The entry below describes one T cell receptor (beta chain). The data stem from a study of blood T cell repertoires in COVID-19. CDR1 is SNHLY, CDR2 FYNNEI, per germline. V shed 7 bases and J 2 bases; nucleotides not matched to a gene: 1. This CDR3 region has 13 residues. This table comes from immunoSEQ multiplex PCR, and its TCRdb copy is limited to in-frame clones, with some not included. Counted here are nearly 100,000 clones, roughly 84% occurring once; the ten biggest clones make up 17%. Material for sequencing was peripheral blood. This rearrangement joins TRBV2 to TRBJ2-2, with 7 bases matching TRBD2. The source is a woman in her sixties or seventies with acute or convalescent COVID-19. The CDR3 region is CASTSGNTGELFF. The DNA for the CDR3 is TGTGCCAGCACTAGCGGAAACACCGGGGAGCTGTTTTTT.